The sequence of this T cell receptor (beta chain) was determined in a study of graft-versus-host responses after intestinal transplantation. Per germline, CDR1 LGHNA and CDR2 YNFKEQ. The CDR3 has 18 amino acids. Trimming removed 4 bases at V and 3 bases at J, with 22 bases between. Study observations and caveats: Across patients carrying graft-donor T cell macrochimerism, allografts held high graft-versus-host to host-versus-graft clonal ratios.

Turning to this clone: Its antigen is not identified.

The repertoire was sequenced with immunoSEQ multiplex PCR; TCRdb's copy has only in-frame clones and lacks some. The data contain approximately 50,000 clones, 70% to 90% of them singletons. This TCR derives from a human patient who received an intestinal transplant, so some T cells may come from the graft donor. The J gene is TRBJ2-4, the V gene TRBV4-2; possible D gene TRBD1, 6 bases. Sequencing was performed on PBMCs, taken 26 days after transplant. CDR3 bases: TGTGCCAGCAGCCCATTTATGGGGGCGGAAAGGGTCAAAAACATTCAGTACTTC. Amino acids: CASSPFMGAERVKNIQYF.